Following are 21 T cell receptor beta chains from one sample sequenced in a study of CD8 T cells in ankylosing spondylitis. General study findings and limits: Seemingly characteristic of ankylosing spondylitis blood was a TCR beta motif consisting of eight highly homologous variants.

What these receptors recognize is not known. TCRdb analysed the 5' RACE reads with MiXCR anew, one entry per CDR3 protein. The sample includes 800,000 to 900,000 distinct CDR3 sequences, about 12% seen only once; the top ten take just over 0.5%. Sequenced: blood, either unsorted or a sorted T cell fraction (not recorded which). The receptors stem from a male donor with ankylosing spondylitis.

This clonotype occurred a few times. This chain uses TRBV11-1 with TRBJ2-1, with 10 bases aligning to TRBD2. This CDR3 comprises 17 residues. Germline assignment: CDR1 SGHAT and CDR2 FQDESV (reference sequence). Trimming at V came to 2 bases and at J to 7 bases, leaving 11 bases not matched to a gene. The CDR3 nucleotides read TGTGCCAGCAGCTTATCTCTAGGACTAGCGGAGAGGAATGAGCAGTTCTTC. Translating it yields CASSLSLGLAERNEQFF.

The V and J genes are TRBV2 and TRBJ2-2; either TRBD1 or TRBD2 may supply D (5 bases each). The V gene's germline CDR1 is SNHLY and CDR2 FYNNEI. Trimming removed 7 bases at V and 5 bases at J, with 17 bases between. The length of the CDR3 is 15 residues. The CDR3 coding sequence is TGTGCCAGCACCGAGGGAAGGGGTCGTACCGGGGAGCTGTTTTTT. Its translation is CASTEGRGRTGELFF.

This clonotype was observed many times. This chain links TRBV20-1 with TRBJ2-1; D may be TRBD2 (7 bases). The CDR3 is made up of 17 amino acids. Trimming left V 7 bases short and J 0 bases short, with 22 bases between. Germline CDR1 DFQATT, CDR2 SNEGSKA (reference sequence). The DNA for the CDR3 is TGCAGTGTTGGGGGGGTTAGGGGGTACAGCTCCTACAATGAGCAGTTCTTC. It is translated as CSVGGVRGYSSYNEQFF.

The rearrangement uses TRBV6-1 and TRBJ1-2; D unclear. V dropped 6 bases and J dropped 3 bases, with 17 bases sitting between them. There are 15 residues in the CDR3. Germline values: CDR1 MNHNS, CDR2 SASEGT. CDR3 amino acids: CASRRQEGGYYGYTF. The CDR3 region has the DNA TGTGCCAGCAGGCGTCAGGAAGGAGGCTACTATGGCTACACCTTC.

This clonotype occurred a few times. V usage is TRBV20-1 and J usage is TRBJ1-3, with no clear D. Germline V gene lookup returns CDR1 DFQATT and CDR2 SNEGSKA (reference sequence). The CDR3 consists of 12 residues. The ends were cut back, 5 bases at V and 1 base at J, with 6 bases in the middle. The CDR3: CSALQSGNTIYF. In nucleotides, the CDR3 is TGCAGTGCTCTGCAATCTGGAAACACCATATATTTT.

The chain recombines TRBV5-1 with TRBJ2-1, with a weak D call TRBD2 (6 bases). Germline V lookup: CDR1 SGHRS, CDR2 YFSETQ. Trimming took 4 bases from V and 4 from J, leaving 15 bases between them. This CDR3 has 15 amino acids. CDR3 DNA sequence: TGCGCCAGCAGCGCGGGGACCCCCTCATACAATGAGCAGTTCTTC. Amino acids: CASSAGTPSYNEQFF.

This clonotype was counted at least ten times. The chain employs TRBV5-1 and TRBJ2-1, with D maybe TRBD2 (6 bases). CDR1 is SGHRS and CDR2 is YFSETQ in the germline V gene. This CDR3 comprises 15 residues. V gave up 1 base and J gave up 12 bases, with 20 bases separating them. The CDR3, as DNA: TGCGCCAGCAGCTTGACTGGGCAGGCAGCGGGTGGGCAGTTCTTC. Translated, it gives CASSLTGQAAGGQFF.

This clonotype was detected a few times. The limits of the CDR3 on the DNA are not certain, so only TCRdb's listed CDR3 is given. V is TRBV5-1 and J is TRBJ1-1; no check of the table's D call, TRBD1, against the DNA was made. Per the germline V gene, CDR1 is SGHRS and CDR2 is YFSETQ. Including both end residues, the CDR3 is 12 amino acids long. The CDR3 sequence: CASSFGAGARFF.

This clonotype was seen a few times. The DNA of the CDR3 is TGCAGTGCTAGGGTCACGAGCTCCTACAATGAGCAGTTCTTC. Amino acid sequence: CSARVTSSYNEQFF. This rearrangement joins TRBV20-1 to TRBJ2-1; D gene uncertain. CDR3 length: 14 amino acids. Trimming took 3 bases from V and 0 from J, leaving 9 bases between them. Germline V gene lookup returns CDR1 DFQATT and CDR2 SNEGSKA (reference sequence).

This clonotype has just a few counts. The rearrangement uses TRBV5-1 and TRBJ2-1, with D unresolved. This CDR3 has 16 residues. Per the germline V gene, CDR1 is SGHRS and CDR2 is YFSETQ. Trimming shortened V by 3 bases and J by 3 bases, and 16 bases separated the two germline ends. CDR3 in DNA: TGCGCCAGCAGCTCCGACGGCCACGGTATCTACAATGAGCAGTTCTTC. Its protein product is CASSSDGHGIYNEQFF.

This chain's CDR3 is CSARKQGSVDEQYF. In DNA, the CDR3 is TGCAGTGCTAGGAAACAGGGTTCTGTCGACGAGCAGTACTTC. This rearrangement joins TRBV20-1 to TRBJ2-7, with D possibly matching TRBD1 (6 bases). The germline CDR1 and CDR2 sequences are DFQATT and SNEGSKA (reference sequence). The CDR3 covers 14 residues. The germline V and J ends were trimmed by 3 bases and 5 bases, with 17 bases remaining between them.

This clonotype was recorded a few times. This sequence joins TRBV20-1 and TRBJ2-5; 8 nucleotides line up with TRBD2. Germline V lookup: CDR1 DFQATT, CDR2 SNEGSKA (reference sequence). The V gene end was trimmed by 5 bases and the J gene end by 5 bases; junction bases not matched to a gene: 7. CDR3 length: 13 amino acids. CDR3 sequence (DNA): TGCAGTGCTGTCCCAGCGGGGGCGGAGACCCAGTACTTC. Amino acids: CSAVPAGAETQYF.

This clonotype appeared a few times. V is TRBV20-1 and J is TRBJ2-3; TRBD1 aligns across 10 bases. Unmatched junction bases numbered 9, after V lost 7 bases and J lost 5 bases. Germline CDR1 reads DFQATT; CDR2 reads SNEGSKA (reference sequence). The CDR3 totals 14 residues. The chain's CDR3 is CSGDRGLGIDTQYF. CDR3 coding DNA: TGCAGTGGCGACAGGGGGCTCGGGATAGATACGCAGTATTTT.

V gene TRBV24-1 combines with J gene TRBJ1-2; D remains ambiguous. CDR3 length: 14 residues. Germline-derived CDR1 and CDR2 are KGHDR and SFDVKD. The ends were cut back, 2 bases at V and 6 bases at J, with 12 bases in the middle. CDR3 residues: CATSDSLGRDGYTF. For the CDR3, the DNA is TGTGCCACCAGTGATTCGCTCGGACGGGATGGCTACACCTTC.

J is TRBJ1-2 and V is TRBV29-1; D remains ambiguous. V was clipped by 1 base and J by 8 bases, with 5 bases between them. CDR3 length: 10 residues. Germline loops: CDR1 SQVTM, CDR2 ANQGSEA. This CDR3 is CSVEGEGYTF. For the CDR3, the DNA is TGCAGCGTTGAAGGCGAGGGCTACACCTTC.

The table lists this clonotype with a few counts. This chain joins TRBV10-3 and TRBJ2-5, with D possibly TRBD1 on 6 matching bases. The CDR3 is 14 amino acids. V was pared by 10 bases and J by 2 bases, with 17 bases between. From germline, CDR1 is ENHRY and CDR2 SYGVKD. CDR3 residues: CATRAQGKQETQYF. In DNA, the CDR3 is TGTGCCACGAGGGCTCAGGGGAAGCAAGAGACCCAGTACTTC.

This clonotype was counted between two and nine times. The chain is built from TRBV5-1 and TRBJ2-5, with TRBD1 matching over 10 bases. V was pared by 0 bases and J by 5 bases, with 4 bases of the junction left unmatched. CDR1 is SGHRS, CDR2 YFSETQ, per germline. The CDR3 consists of 15 residues. CDR3 sequence reads: CASSLEGQGYETQYF. The CDR3 nucleotides read TGCGCCAGCAGCTTGGAGGGACAGGGGTACGAGACCCAGTACTTC.

There are a few counts of this clonotype. The CDR3 region is CASSQEWRVGTDTQYF. CDR3 DNA sequence: TGCGCCAGCAGCCAAGAATGGCGAGTGGGCACAGATACGCAGTATTTT. The chain uses TRBV4-3 and TRBJ2-3; D is unresolved. Germline V gene lookup returns CDR1 LGHNA and CDR2 YSLEER. The CDR3 runs 16 residues. The V gene lost 0 bases and the J gene lost 1 base, with 11 bases spanning the gap.

This clonotype has ten or more counts. The chain links TRBV4-3 to TRBJ1-5; 7 bases are a match to TRBD1. The CDR3 is 15 residues long. Germline CDR1 reads LGHNA; CDR2 reads YSLEER. After removal of 2 bases from V and 6 bases from J, the junction contained 7 bases not matched to a gene. DNA for the CDR3: TGCGCCAGCAGCCAATCTCTCAGGGGGATTCAGCCCCAGCATTTT. Residues: CASSQSLRGIQPQHF.

Only a few counts were recorded for this clonotype. The chain recombines TRBV5-1 with TRBJ2-7; D call uncertain. The V and J ends lost 1 base and 0 bases respectively, with 8 bases between them. The V gene's germline CDR1 is SGHRS and CDR2 YFSETQ. This CDR3 has 14 amino acids. The CDR3: CASSLTAFSYEQYF. The CDR3 DNA follows: TGCGCCAGCAGCTTGACCGCGTTCTCCTACGAGCAGTACTTC.

This chain links TRBV20-1 with TRBJ1-1; TRBD1 matches at 12 bases. Trimming took 3 bases from V and 6 from J; bases not matched to a gene: 5. The CDR3 contains 14 residues. The V gene's germline CDR1 is DFQATT and CDR2 SNEGSKA (reference sequence). CDR3 nucleotides: TGCAGTGCTAGGGGGGACAGGGGGCAATCTGAAGCTTTCTTT. Residues: CSARGDRGQSEAFF.